One sample yielded the 2 T cell receptor beta chains listed below, sequenced in a study of blood T cell repertoires in COVID-19. The protocol was immunoSEQ multiplex PCR, while the TCRdb copy is restricted to in-frame clones and leaves out a portion. The sample consists of about 160,000 clones, around 85% of them appearing once. The sequenced sample consisted of peripheral blood. All receptors derive from a human donor with acute or convalescent COVID-19. The donor label of this sample is uncertain.

The gene calls are TRBV27 and TRBJ2-5; TRBD2 might be the D (6 bases). Trimming removed 5 bases at V and 0 bases at J, with 10 bases between. Germline V gene data show CDR1 as MNHEY and CDR2 as SMNVEV (reference sequence). The CDR3 extends over 14 amino acids. CDR3 sequence (DNA): TGTGCCAGCAGTCCCCGGGACTACCAAGAGACCCAGTACTTC. Protein product: CASSPRDYQETQYF.

The chain uses TRBV4-1 and TRBJ2-3; TRBD2 aligns across 8 bases. With V trimmed by 3 bases and J by 0 bases, 5 bases remained unmatched. Germline loops: CDR1 MGHRA, CDR2 YSYEKL. The CDR3 has 16 residues. CDR3 amino acids: CASSQLLADSTDTQYF. The CDR3 nucleotides are TGCGCCAGCAGCCAGCTACTAGCGGATAGCACAGATACGCAGTATTTT.